This passage covers 24 T cell receptor beta chains from one sample sequenced in a study of blood T cell repertoires in COVID-19. This table comes from immunoSEQ multiplex PCR, and its TCRdb copy is limited to in-frame clones, with some not included. The profile shows 80,000 or so clones, about four fifths of them singletons. Source material: peripheral blood. These receptors all stem from a human donor in a cohort sampled during active COVID-19.

This chain connects TRBV19 to TRBJ2-7; 7 positions match TRBD2. The CDR3 length is 14 residues. Germline lookup yields CDR1 LNHDA and CDR2 SQIVND (reference sequence). After removal of 8 bases from V and 1 base from J, the junction contained 8 bases not matched to a gene. CDR3 in DNA: TGTGCCAGTGGTAATGGGGGGGAATCCTACGAGCAGTACTTC. It yields the protein CASGNGGESYEQYF. Complete variable domain (other parts from reference TRBV19 and TRBJ2-7): DGGITQSPKYLFRKEGQNVTLSCEQNLNHDAMYWYRQDPGQGLRLIYYSQIVNDFQKGDIAEGYSVSREKKESFPLTVTSAQKNPTAFYLCASGNGGESYEQYFGPGTRLTVT.

This clone was picked up one time. This chain connects TRBV5-4 to TRBJ2-5; 7 bases align to TRBD1. After removal of 2 bases from V and 4 bases from J, the junction contained 5 bases not matched to a gene. From germline, CDR1 is SGHNT and CDR2 YYREEE (reference sequence). This CDR3 has 14 residues. The DNA for the CDR3 is TGTGCCAGCAGCTTAAAGGGGGCGGGAGAGACCCAGTACTTC. It is translated as CASSLKGAGETQYF.

The J gene is TRBJ2-1, the V gene TRBV5-4; 10 nucleotides line up with TRBD1. In germline, CDR1 is SGHNT, CDR2 YYREEE (reference sequence). V was pared by 6 bases and J by 0 bases, with 6 bases of the junction left unmatched. This CDR3 spans 16 amino acids. As DNA, the CDR3 is TGTGCCAGCACTGAACGGACAGGGGGCTCCTACAATGAGCAGTTCTTC. This encodes CASTERTGGSYNEQFF.

The chain uses TRBV7-9 and TRBJ1-2; D may be TRBD1 (6 bases). CDR3 length: 14 residues. The V end was cut by 5 bases, the J end by 5 bases, with 15 bases between. CDR1 is SEHNR and CDR2 is FQNEAQ in the germline V gene (reference sequence). DNA of the CDR3: TGTGCCAGCAGCCAGGGGTCAGTGGGATATGGCTACACCTTC. This encodes CASSQGSVGYGYTF.

The gene calls are TRBV29-1 and TRBJ2-1; TRBD2 agrees at 7 bases. In germline, CDR1 is SQVTM, CDR2 ANQGSEA. J lost 4 bases, V lost 4 bases, and 4 bases had no gene match. CDR3 size: 13 residues. The CDR3, as DNA: TGCAGCGTTGTTAAGGGACTATACAATGAGCAGTTCTTC. Translating gives CSVVKGLYNEQFF.

The rearrangement joins TRBV9 to TRBJ1-6; 10 bases map to TRBD1. The ends lost 3 bases at V and 0 bases at J; junction bases unmatched: 3. Germline V gene data show CDR1 as SGDLS and CDR2 as YYNGEE. The CDR3 has 17 residues. CDR3 nucleotides: TGTGCCAGCAGCGCCCGGGACAGGGGCTCCTATAATTCACCCCTCCACTTT. This gives the protein CASSARDRGSYNSPLHF.

The genes are TRBV6-5 and TRBJ1-5; 8 bases agree with TRBD1. Germline V gives CDR1 MNHEY, CDR2 SVGAGI. This CDR3 contains 14 residues. J gave up 1 base and V 4 bases, and 0 bases lay outside the gene matches. CDR3 DNA sequence: TGTGCCAGCAGTTGGACAGGGAGCAATCAGCCCCAGCATTTT. It encodes CASSWTGSNQPQHF.

The chain links TRBV19 to TRBJ1-2, with 7 bases that match TRBD1. Unmatched junction bases numbered 17, after V lost 2 bases and J lost 2 bases. The CDR3 covers 19 residues. Germline CDR1 is LNHDA and CDR2 is SQIVND (reference sequence). The chain's CDR3 is CASSIRGPGTEALNYGYTF. CDR3 sequence (DNA): TGTGCCAGTAGTATAAGAGGACCCGGGACAGAGGCCCTAAACTATGGCTACACCTTC.

The genes are TRBV7-2 and TRBJ2-7, with TRBD1 as a possible D gene (5 bases). This CDR3 has 17 amino acids. V was shortened by 1 base and J by 3 bases, with 19 bases between the two germline ends. CDR1 and CDR2 from the germline V gene are SGHTA and FQGNSA. The CDR3 protein is CASSLDSPGHLDYEQYF. Here the CDR3 DNA reads TGTGCCAGCAGCTTAGATAGCCCAGGACACTTAGACTACGAGCAGTACTTC.

The chain couples TRBV7-9 to TRBJ1-5; D is unresolved. V was pared by 0 bases and J by 3 bases, with 6 bases between. CDR1 SEHNR and CDR2 FQNEAQ come from the germline V gene (reference sequence). This CDR3 is 14 amino acids long. This CDR3 reads CASSLAGLNQPQHF. For the CDR3, the DNA is TGTGCCAGCAGCTTAGCGGGCCTCAATCAGCCCCAGCATTTT.

The V call is TRBV5-7, the J call TRBJ2-7; 8 bases line up with TRBD1. TRBV5-7 carries the ORF label, with uncertain function. The CDR3 length is 14 residues. Unmatched junction bases numbered 7, after V lost 3 bases and J lost 5 bases. The chain's CDR3 is CASSYPDREHEQYF. DNA of the CDR3: TGTGCCAGCAGCTACCCGGACAGGGAACACGAGCAGTACTTC.

The V gene is TRBV21-1, the J gene TRBJ2-4; the listed D gene, TRBD1, was not tested against the DNA. TRBV21-1 is flagged as a pseudogene. The CDR3 is made up of 14 amino acids. CDR3 sequence: CASSKARAKNIQYF. DNA of the CDR3: TGTGCCAGCAGCAAAGCCAGGGCCAAAAACATTCAGTACTTC.

This clone occurred once. V and J are TRBV3-1 (or the pseudogene TRBV3-2) and TRBJ2-5; 7 bases agree with TRBD2. Looked up from germline, CDR1 is LGHDT and CDR2 is YNNKEL (reference sequence). Trimming took 1 base from V and 4 from J; bases not matched to a gene: 3. The CDR3 covers 14 residues. CDR3 sequence reads: CASSQAWGGETQYF. CDR3 DNA: TGTGCCAGCAGCCAAGCGTGGGGGGGAGAGACCCAGTACTTC.

This clone came up once. This chain joins TRBV5-1 and TRBJ1-2, with no clear D. In germline, CDR1 is SGHRS, CDR2 YFSETQ. This CDR3 contains 14 residues. V gave up 4 bases and J gave up 1 base, with 11 bases separating them. The CDR3 spells CASSRYGSNYGYTF. As DNA, the CDR3 is TGCGCCAGCAGCCGCTACGGGAGTAACTATGGCTACACCTTC.

The chain links TRBV19 to TRBJ2-3; 15 bases are shared with TRBD2. Germline V gene data show CDR1 as LNHDA and CDR2 as SQIVND (reference sequence). The V gene end was trimmed by 1 base and the J gene end by 2 bases; junction bases not matched to a gene: 10. The CDR3 runs 20 residues. Written as DNA, the CDR3 is TGTGCCAGTAGTATAGGGGTTGCGGGACTAGCGGGGGGATTCACAGATACGCAGTATTTT. Protein sequence: CASSIGVAGLAGGFTDTQYF.

This sequence joins TRBV29-1 and TRBJ2-1, with TRBD1 matching over 11 bases. CDR3 length equals 14 residues. Germline V gene lookup returns CDR1 SQVTM and CDR2 ANQGSEA. The V gene end was trimmed by 8 bases and the J gene end by 7 bases; junction bases not matched to a gene: 10. CDR3 amino acids: CSSAVGTGGNEQFF. CDR3 DNA sequence: TGCAGCTCCGCAGTAGGGACAGGGGGGAATGAGCAGTTCTTC.

The chain recombines TRBV5-6 with TRBJ1-5; 8 bases agree with TRBD1. With V trimmed by 3 bases and J by 3 bases, 8 bases remained unmatched. The V gene's germline CDR1 is SGHDT and CDR2 YYEEEE. The CDR3 length is 16 residues. CDR3 region: CASSSTGVGVNQPQHF. CDR3 bases: TGTGCCAGCAGCTCGACAGGGGTAGGGGTCAATCAGCCCCAGCATTTT.

The chain links TRBV29-1 to TRBJ1-5; possibly TRBD1 for D (6 bases). The CDR3 contains 13 residues. Germline CDR1 SQVTM, CDR2 ANQGSEA. Trimming removed 6 bases at V and 7 bases at J, with 16 bases between. The CDR3 region is CSVIQGTAQPQHF. The DNA of the CDR3 is TGCAGCGTGATACAGGGTACGGCACAGCCCCAGCATTTT. Full variable domain (rest looked up from reference TRBV29-1 and TRBJ1-5): SAVISQKPSRDICQRGTSLTIQCQVDSQVTMMFWYRQQPGQSLTLIATANQGSEATYESGFVIDKFPISRPNLTFSTLTVSNMSPEDSSIYLCSVIQGTAQPQHFGDGTRLSIL.

The chain uses TRBV2 and TRBJ2-7, with D perhaps TRBD2 (6 bases). The V gene's germline CDR1 is SNHLY and CDR2 FYNNEI. V was pared by 5 bases and J by 3 bases, with 11 bases between. The CDR3 is 13 amino acids. CDR3 nucleotide sequence: TGTGCCAGCAGTCTTGGGACTCTCTACGAGCAGTACTTC. It yields the protein CASSLGTLYEQYF.

V and J are TRBV27 and TRBJ2-3; D might be TRBD2 (6 bases). Trimming took 5 bases from V and 1 from J, leaving 13 bases between them. This CDR3 region has 15 residues. CDR1 is MNHEY and CDR2 is SMNVEV in the germline V gene (reference sequence). CDR3 nucleotide sequence: TGTGCCAGCAGTCTTTATTGGGGGGGCACAGATACGCAGTATTTT. Its protein is CASSLYWGGTDTQYF.

The chain uses TRBV24-1 and TRBJ2-2; maybe TRBD2 (6 bases). Trimming removed 3 bases from V and 7 bases from J, with 14 bases in between. From germline, CDR1 is KGHDR and CDR2 SFDVKD. The CDR3 contains 15 residues. The CDR3 DNA reads as TGTGCCACCAGTGATCCTGGGAGGTCCAGCGGGGAGCTGTTTTTT. It codes for CATSDPGRSSGELFF.

The V gene is TRBV2, the J gene TRBJ2-7; 9 bases match TRBD1. With V trimmed by 8 bases and J by 3 bases, 5 bases remained unmatched. The CDR3 contains 13 residues. CDR1 and CDR2 from the germline V gene are SNHLY and FYNNEI. CDR3 coding DNA: TGTGCCAGCGGAGCGGGACAGGGCTACGAGCAGTACTTC. As protein: CASGAGQGYEQYF.

The V and J genes are TRBV27 and TRBJ1-1, with D possibly being TRBD1 (6 bases). Germline values: CDR1 MNHEY, CDR2 SMNVEV (reference sequence). Trimming cost V 2 bases and J 9 bases, with 13 bases left between them. CDR3 length equals 13 residues. The CDR3 spells CASSLNQGPQAFF. The DNA of the CDR3 is TGTGCCAGCAGTTTAAATCAGGGGCCCCAAGCTTTCTTT.

This clone occurred once. V is TRBV7-8 and J is TRBJ1-2; 8 bases agree with TRBD1. V gave up 5 bases and J gave up 5 bases; unmatched junction bases: 4. This CDR3 is built from 13 residues. Germline values: CDR1 SGHVS, CDR2 FQNEAQ. The DNA for the CDR3 is TGTGCCAGCAGCCCGGACAGGGTGTATGGCTACACCTTC. Amino acids: CASSPDRVYGYTF.